A selection of T cell receptor beta chains follows, all from one sample in a study of T cell changes during pregnancy in multiple sclerosis. Data came from immunoSEQ multiplex PCR; TCRdb stores just in-frame clones and leaves some out. The sample lists under 95,000 clones, 91% occurring once. The sample in question was peripheral blood, obtained after pregnancy. All receptors derive from a female donor in good health, enrolled as a control in a pregnancy study. CDR3s include the opening cysteine and the closing phenylalanine or tryptophan. Each record gives: CDR3 length, V gene, clone size, J gene, D gene, CDR3 DNA, CDR3 protein. A D gene is named only where the DNA matches it firmly. Clone size, where shown, is once, few, many, or a class for clones that have expanded.

15	TRBV18	NA	TRBJ1-1	NA	TGTGCCAGCTCACCACAGGGAGGGCCGGACACTGAAGCTTTCTTT	CASSPQGGPDTEAFF
17	TRBV9	NA	TRBJ2-7	TRBD1	TGTGCCAGCAGCGACGGACAGGGAGCTCCCCAAGTACGGGAGCAGTACTTC	CASSDGQGAPQVREQYF
14	TRBV7-2	once	TRBJ1-1	NA	TGTGCCAGCAGCTTAGAGCCGGTGTCCGTTGAAGCTTTCTTT	CASSLEPVSVEAFF
14	TRBV4-3	many	TRBJ1-1	NA	TGCGCCAGCAGCCAAGATTTTTCGGACACTGAAGCTTTCTTT	CASSQDFSDTEAFF
13	TRBV2	NA	TRBJ2-3	TRBD1	TGTGCCAGCGGACAGGGGGGGACAGATACGCAGTATTTT	CASGQGGTDTQYF
15	TRBV4-2	NA	TRBJ1-4	NA	TGTGCCAGCAGCCGGTTCACAGGGATGGAGGAAAAACTGTTTTTT	CASSRFTGMEEKLFF
15	TRBV30	NA	TRBJ2-7	TRBD1	TGTGCCTGGAGGGGAACCGGGACAGGGGGCTACGAGCAGTACTTC	CAWRGTGTGGYEQYF
15	TRBV25-1	NA	TRBJ2-7	TRBD1	TGTGCCAGCAGTTCCGGGACAGTGAGCTCCTACGAGCAGTACTTC	CASSSGTVSSYEQYF
13	TRBV27	once	TRBJ1-5	NA	TGTGCCAGCAGTTTAGGGGCGAATCAGCCCCAGCATTTT	CASSLGANQPQHF
16	TRBV4-3	NA	TRBJ2-7	TRBD1	TGCGCCAGCAGCCCACCGGGACAGGGCTACGTGGACGAGCAGTACTTC	CASSPPGQGYVDEQYF
15	TRBV18	NA	TRBJ2-7	TRBD2	TGTGCCAGCCGCGATCAGCGGGGAATAGACTACGAGCAGTACTTC	CASRDQRGIDYEQYF
11	TRBV20-1	NA	TRBJ1-1	NA	TGCAGTGCCGAAGGGGCCACTGAAGCTTTCTTT	CSAEGATEAFF
14	TRBV27	NA	TRBJ1-4	TRBD1	TGTGCCACCGGACAGGCTCTGACCAGCGAAAAACTGTTTTTT	CATGQALTSEKLFF
13	TRBV6-5	NA	TRBJ2-7	TRBD1	TGTGCCAGCAGCACCGGGACAGGGAGCGAGCAGTACTTC	CASSTGTGSEQYF
15	TRBV13	NA	TRBJ2-3	TRBD2	TGTGCCAGCAGCTTACGCGGGGGGGCAACAGATACGCAGTATTTT	CASSLRGGATDTQYF
18	TRBV5-1	NA	TRBJ2-2	TRBD2	TGCGCCAGCAGCCTTCCCCCCTCTAGCGGGGGGGCTATCGGGGAGCTGTTTTTT	CASSLPPSSGGAIGELFF
14	TRBV27	NA	TRBJ2-5	TRBD2	TGTGCCAGCAGTTTAGAGCGGGGGGTGGAGACCCAGTACTTC	CASSLERGVETQYF
15	TRBV15	once	TRBJ1-4	NA	TGTGCCACCAGCAAAGCAGGGTCGACTAATGAAAAACTGTTTTTT	CATSKAGSTNEKLFF
12	TRBV6-5	once	TRBJ2-7	TRBD2	TGTGCCAGCAGTTACTCGAGGGAGGGGCAGTACTTC	CASSYSREGQYF
18	TRBV4-3	NA	TRBJ1-6	NA	TGCGCCAGCACCCAAGTGTGGGGGGATTTGACCTATAATTCACCCCTCCACTTT	CASTQVWGDLTYNSPLHF
12	TRBV30	NA	TRBJ1-2	NA	TGTGCCTGCTCGGGACAAAATTATGGCTACACCTTC	CACSGQNYGYTF
12	TRBV30	NA	TRBJ1-2	NA	TGTGCCTGGAGCCCGGAGTTCTATGGCTACACCTTC	CAWSPEFYGYTF
14	TRBV6-6	NA	TRBJ1-4	NA	TGTGCCAGCAGTTACCTTGCAACTAATGAAAAACTGTTTTTT	CASSYLATNEKLFF
11	TRBV11-2	NA	TRBJ2-7	NA	TGTGCCAGCAGCTTAGCAGGCGAGCAGTACTTC	CASSLAGEQYF
14	TRBV30	NA	TRBJ1-5	TRBD1	TGTGCCTGGACCCTGGGGACAGGCAATCAGCCCCAGCATTTT	CAWTLGTGNQPQHF
16	TRBV28	NA	TRBJ1-2	NA	TGTGCCAGCAGTTACGTGGCAGGGGAAGAGAACTATGGCTACACCTTC	CASSYVAGEENYGYTF
15	TRBV9	NA	TRBJ2-3	NA	TGTGCCAGCAGCCCTAGCGCGATTAGCACAGATACGCAGTATTTT	CASSPSAISTDTQYF
14	TRBV5-6	NA	TRBJ1-3	TRBD1	TGTGCCAGCGGAGCCGGGACAGGGGGAAACACCATATATTTT	CASGAGTGGNTIYF